This T cell receptor beta chain was identified in a study of T cell repertoires in cytomegalovirus infection. TCRdb reanalysed the reads using MiXCR and keeps one entry per CDR3 protein. The data show approximately 170,000 distinct CDR3 sequences, with 17% seen just once and 18% held by the top ten. The CDR3 has 14 residues. CDR1 and CDR2 (germline): LNHDA, SQIVND (reference sequence). Unmatched junction bases numbered 8, after V lost 5 bases and J lost 5 bases. This clonotype appeared many times. The specimen sequenced was CD8+ T cells from PBMCs. The sequence derives from a human donor in good health (CMV status not recorded). Some clones in this sample may be carry-over from other donors' samples. V gene TRBV19 combines with J gene TRBJ1-1; 7 bases map to TRBD1. The CDR3 nucleotides are TGTGCCAGTAGTCTTCCAGGGGGACGAACTGAAGCTTTCTTT. It yields the protein CASSLPGGRTEAFF.